The 18 T cell receptor beta chains reported below all come from one sample, sequenced in a study of T-cell reconstitution after alpha-beta-depleted transplantation in children. Library preparation (for TCRbeta) was performed with unique molecular identifiers. A single record per CDR3 protein comes from TCRdb applying MiXCR to the PCR reads. The data show hundreds of thousands of distinct CDR3 sequences, with roughly 13% seen just once and over 2% held by the top ten. The input for sequencing was PBMCs, mostly from graft donor cells, taken 360 days after TCRalphabeta/CD19-depleted stem cell transplant. These TCRs come from a male patient between 5 and 17 years old who had a stem cell transplant for acute myeloid leukemia, so the T cells may come from the graft donor.

This clonotype turned up a few times. The chain is built from TRBV4-3 and TRBJ2-2; 13 bases agree with TRBD2. V was clipped by 2 bases and J by 1 base; unmatched bases: 10. Germline assignment: CDR1 LGHNA and CDR2 YSLEER. The CDR3 length is 20 residues. The CDR3 DNA sequence: TGCGCCAGCAGCCAACGTCCGGGACTAGCGGGACTCATGAACACCGGGGAGCTGTTTTTT. It specifies CASSQRPGLAGLMNTGELFF.

This clonotype was seen more than once but under ten times. The J gene is TRBJ1-4, the V gene TRBV29-1, with D hard to call. Between the trimmed V and J ends, which lost 4 bases and 8 bases, there was a span of 14 bases. The CDR3 sequence is 13 residues long. Germline loops: CDR1 SQVTM, CDR2 ANQGSEA. In DNA, the CDR3 is TGCAGCGTTGGCCCGCGGAGAGGAGAAAAACTGTTTTTT. This sequence encodes CSVGPRRGEKLFF.

V gene TRBV20-1 combines with J gene TRBJ2-3; D might be TRBD1 or TRBD2, each matching 6 bases. The CDR3 extends over 15 amino acids. Germline V CDR1 and CDR2: DFQATT, SNEGSKA (reference sequence). Trimming pared 7 bases from V and 6 bases from J, leaving 23 bases between. CDR3 bases: TGCAGTGTCAACAGCGGAGTAGGGGGAGGTGATACGCAGTATTTT. Translated, it gives CSVNSGVGGGDTQYF.

This clonotype was counted a few times. V usage is TRBV6-1 and J usage is TRBJ2-7; no clear D. Germline V lookup: CDR1 MNHNS, CDR2 SASEGT. V gave up 8 bases and J gave up 3 bases, with 17 bases separating them. The CDR3 totals 14 residues. CDR3 in DNA: TGTGCCAGCCTGACCGCCCTGGGTCGCTACGAGCAGTACTTC. Residues: CASLTALGRYEQYF.

For this clonotype: This likely comes from a read error, as the CDR3 has no conserved phenylalanine or tryptophan at its end. The rearrangement joins TRBV20-1 to TRBJ1-5, with D possibly being TRBD1 (5 bases). The germline gives CDR1 DFQATT, CDR2 SNEGSKA (reference sequence). Trimming stripped 1 base from V and 6 bases from J, with 10 bases between. This CDR3 is built from 13 residues. CDR3 sequence reads: CSARAGEGQPQHS. The CDR3 nucleotides are TGCAGTGCTAGAGCGGGGGAGGGTCAGCCCCAGCATTCT.

The chain joins TRBV6-5 to TRBJ2-3, with TRBD1 as a possible D gene (6 bases). Germline CDR1 is MNHEY and CDR2 is SVGAGI. The V and J ends lost 2 bases and 1 base respectively, with 7 bases between them. This CDR3 contains 14 residues. Here the CDR3 DNA reads TGTGCCAGCAGTTACCGGACAGGCACAGATACGCAGTATTTT. Protein sequence: CASSYRTGTDTQYF.

This clonotype appeared many times. The chain has TRBV6-2 or TRBV6-3 and TRBJ2-7; D perhaps matches TRBD1 (6 bases). Germline CDR1 reads MNHEY; CDR2 reads SVGEGT. CDR3 length equals 14 residues. Trimming removed 6 bases from V and 2 bases from J, with 14 bases in between. This CDR3 reads CASRSSGAAYEQYF. CDR3 nucleotide sequence: TGTGCCAGCAGGTCCTCAGGGGCGGCCTACGAGCAGTACTTC.

This chain links TRBV20-1 with TRBJ2-7; TRBD2 agrees at 9 bases. Losses at the gene ends were 3 bases for V and 1 base for J; bases not matched to a gene: 7. The CDR3 runs 15 residues. In germline, CDR1 is DFQATT, CDR2 SNEGSKA (reference sequence). CDR3 region: CSARSPSGMSYEQYF. The CDR3 coding sequence is TGCAGTGCTAGGTCCCCTAGCGGGATGTCCTACGAGCAGTACTTC.

This clonotype showed up just a few times. J is TRBJ1-5 and V is TRBV7-2; D gene ambiguous. CDR1 and CDR2 from the germline V gene are SGHTA and FQGNSA. The CDR3 runs to 15 residues. V lost 1 base and J 4 bases, leaving 11 bases between the germline ends. The CDR3 DNA is TGTGCCAGCAGCTTAGAGGTCGGAGGGAATCAGCCCCAGCATTTT. It translates to CASSLEVGGNQPQHF.

The table lists this clonotype with many counts. V usage is TRBV25-1 and J usage is TRBJ1-1; no clear D. Germline assignment: CDR1 MGHDK and CDR2 SYGVNS. With 5 bases removed from V and 0 bases from J, the gap between germline ends came to 7 bases. The CDR3 totals 13 residues. This CDR3 is CASSSIMNTEAFF. CDR3 sequence (DNA): TGTGCCAGCAGTAGCATCATGAACACTGAAGCTTTCTTT.

V usage is TRBV6-2 or TRBV6-3 and J usage is TRBJ2-1; no clear D gene. The CDR3 is 15 residues long. V was pared by 5 bases and J by 15 bases, with 26 bases between. The germline V gene has CDR1 MNHEY and CDR2 SVGEGT. CDR3 residues: CASSQQTPEWSFGFF. The CDR3 DNA sequence: TGTGCCAGCAGTCAGCAGACCCCAGAGTGGAGTTTCGGGTTCTTC.

By sample share, this clonotype is medium-sized. The chain recombines TRBV29-1 with TRBJ2-7; 13 bases map to TRBD2. The V gene end was trimmed by 6 bases and the J gene end by 3 bases; junction bases not matched to a gene: 2. The CDR3 covers 13 residues. Germline loops: CDR1 SQVTM, CDR2 ANQGSEA. The CDR3 sequence is CSVRLAGGYEQYF. In DNA form, the CDR3 reads TGCAGCGTAAGACTAGCGGGGGGCTACGAGCAGTACTTC.

There are many counts of this clonotype. The chain uses TRBV29-1 and TRBJ2-3; TRBD2 aligns across 8 bases. The germline V gene has CDR1 SQVTM and CDR2 ANQGSEA. The J segment lost 6 bases and the V segment lost 7 bases, leaving 6 bases of the junction unmatched. This CDR3 has 12 residues. The CDR3 sequence: CSALGGADTQYF. In nucleotides, the CDR3 is TGCAGCGCCCTCGGGGGGGCGGATACGCAGTATTTT.

This clonotype was counted only a few times. The CDR3 loop is CASSPWGRAQQPQHF. CDR3 nucleotide sequence: TGTGCCAGCAGTCCCTGGGGACGGGCCCAACAGCCCCAGCATTTT. The chain carries TRBV12-3 or TRBV12-4 and TRBJ1-5; the D gene is possibly TRBD1 (5 bases). The CDR3 spans 15 residues. Trimming took 5 bases from V and 7 from J, leaving 18 bases between them.

The chain links TRBV11-1 to TRBJ2-5; unclear D gene. Trimming removed 3 bases at V and 9 bases at J, with 8 bases between. Germline V gene sequence: CDR1 SGHAT, CDR2 FQDESV (reference sequence). There are 11 residues in the CDR3. Written as DNA, the CDR3 is TGTGCCAGCAGCTTCACCCAGTCCCAGTACTTC. This encodes CASSFTQSQYF.

This clonotype was counted between two and nine times. The CDR3 nucleotides are TGTGCCAGCAGTTACTCGGGGACAGGGGTTGAAGCTTTCTTT. It is translated as CASSYSGTGVEAFF. The chain uses TRBV6-5 and TRBJ1-1; 10 positions match TRBD1. The V gene end was trimmed by 0 bases and the J gene end by 7 bases; junction bases not matched to a gene: 2. The CDR3 length is 14 residues. Germline-derived CDR1 and CDR2 are MNHEY and SVGAGI.

This clonotype was recorded a few times. The chain is built from TRBV7-2 and TRBJ2-3, with 12 positions matching TRBD2. V was pared by 5 bases and J by 5 bases, with 8 bases of the junction left unmatched. The CDR3 has 16 amino acids. CDR1 is SGHTA, CDR2 FQGNSA, per germline. The CDR3, as DNA: TGTGCCAGCAGCCCCCCCGGACTAGCGGGACGAGATACGCAGTATTTT. This codes for CASSPPGLAGRDTQYF.

V is TRBV12-5 and J is TRBJ2-7; the D gene is possibly TRBD1 (6 bases). Between the trimmed V and J ends, which lost 5 bases and 7 bases, there was a span of 15 bases. The length of the CDR3 is 13 residues. Germline-derived CDR1 and CDR2 are LGHNT and FRNRAP. The CDR3 loop is CASGPAGAREQYF. CDR3 bases: TGTGCTAGTGGTCCAGCAGGGGCGCGGGAGCAGTACTTC.